These 27 T cell receptor beta chains were all obtained from the same sample, sequenced in a study of T cell responses to AZD1222 COVID-19 vaccine (dated by TCRdb to about 2021). The time point label of this sample denotes: about 28 days (+/-7) after the second vaccine dose. The library was obtained by the immunoSEQ multiplex PCR assay. The table was pulled from immuneACCESS by TCRdb, which kept in-frame rearrangements only. Such tables lose some clones; where checked, under half of the loss comes from unresolved V genes, and the rest has no known cause. This sample gives some 140,000 clones in total; approximately 95% of them show up just once. The ten largest clones represent 6% to 7.5% of the sample. This specimen was peripheral blood, taken 28 days after the second AZD1222 dose. Receptor source: an adult who received the AZD1222 COVID-19 vaccine.

The rearrangement joins TRBV18 to TRBJ1-5, with D hard to call. CDR1 is KGHSH and CDR2 is LQKENI in the germline V gene. The V end lost 3 bases, the J end lost 4 bases, and 13 bases lay between the germline ends. The CDR3 loop spans 15 amino acids. The CDR3 DNA is TGTGCCAGCTCACCCATCCCACTGCCTAATCAGCCCCAGCATTTT. Amino acids: CASSPIPLPNQPQHF.

This clone was seen just once. The chain recombines TRBV4-2 with TRBJ1-2; 9 bases line up with TRBD1. V shed 0 bases and J 4 bases; nucleotides not matched to a gene: 3. CDR1 LGHNA and CDR2 YNFKEQ come from the germline V gene. This CDR3 is built from 15 residues. The CDR3 loop is CASSQERQGVYGYTF. CDR3 DNA sequence: TGTGCCAGCAGCCAAGAACGACAGGGGGTCTATGGCTACACCTTC.

The genes are TRBV19 and TRBJ2-7; TRBD1 agrees at 10 bases. The length of the CDR3 is 13 residues. Germline-derived CDR1 and CDR2 are LNHDA and SQIVND (reference sequence). V gave up 11 bases and J gave up 6 bases; unmatched junction bases: 10. CDR3 residues: CASRGTGVREQYF. CDR3 nucleotide sequence: TGTGCCTCAAGGGGGACAGGGGTTCGCGAGCAGTACTTC.

The chain recombines TRBV3-1 (or the pseudogene TRBV3-2) with TRBJ1-2, with 9 bases identical to TRBD1. CDR1 is LGHDT and CDR2 is YNNKEL in the germline V gene (reference sequence). Trimming removed 5 bases from V and 8 bases from J; junction bases left unmatched: 6. CDR3 length equals 13 residues. CDR3 sequence reads: CASSYGTGSGYTF. The CDR3 DNA reads as TGTGCCAGCAGCTACGGGACAGGGAGCGGCTACACCTTC.

V gene TRBV5-1 combines with J gene TRBJ1-1; TRBD1 agrees at 7 bases. The germline CDR1 and CDR2 sequences are SGHRS and YFSETQ. The CDR3 totals 17 residues. With V trimmed by 0 bases and J by 2 bases, 10 bases remained unmatched. The CDR3 coding sequence is TGCGCCAGCAGCTTGGGTACACAGGGGCGGAAAAACACTGAAGCTTTCTTT. This codes for CASSLGTQGRKNTEAFF. Full variable domain (rest looked up from reference TRBV5-1 and TRBJ1-1): KAGVTQTPRYLIKTRGQQVTLSCSPISGHRSVSWYQQTPGQGLQFLFEYFSETQRNKGNFPGRFSGRQFSNSRSEMNVSTLELGDSALYLCASSLGTQGRKNTEAFFGQGTRLTVV.

The rearrangement joins TRBV7-2 to TRBJ2-3; 9 positions agree with TRBD2. The germline CDR1 and CDR2 sequences are SGHTA and FQGNSA. CDR3 length: 17 amino acids. J gave up 4 bases and V 0 bases, and 8 bases lay outside the gene matches. CDR3 DNA: TGTGCCAGCAGCTTAGCATTTCGCGGGGGGGCATCAGATACGCAGTATTTT. This translates into CASSLAFRGGASDTQYF.

The chain combines TRBV28 with TRBJ1-4; 7 bases align to TRBD1. CDR3 length: 14 amino acids. V was clipped by 6 bases and J by 5 bases; unmatched bases: 6. Germline V gene lookup returns CDR1 MDHEN and CDR2 SYDVKM. For the CDR3, the DNA is TGTGCCAGCAGGCTGGGACAGTTAAATGAAAAACTGTTTTTT. Translating gives CASRLGQLNEKLFF.

A single count supports this clone. The chain links TRBV3-1 (or the pseudogene TRBV3-2) to TRBJ1-5; TRBD1 matches 10 bases. V dropped 2 bases and J dropped 5; count of bases not matched to a gene: 9. This CDR3 region has 17 residues. The germline V gene encodes CDR1 LGHDT and CDR2 YNNKEL (reference sequence). The CDR3 bases are TGTGCCAGCAGCCAAAGCGTAGTGACAGGGGGCGATCAGCCCCAGCATTTT. This sequence encodes CASSQSVVTGGDQPQHF.

V is TRBV7-9 and J is TRBJ1-5; D gene unclear. Germline values: CDR1 SEHNR, CDR2 FQNEAQ (reference sequence). This CDR3 region has 14 residues. V lost 3 bases and J 4 bases, leaving 10 bases between the germline ends. The CDR3 loop reads CASSFSGSNQPQHF. CDR3 coding DNA: TGTGCCAGCAGCTTTTCCGGGAGTAATCAGCCCCAGCATTTT. Filled out from reference TRBV7-9 and TRBJ1-5, the complete variable domain reads DTGVSQNPRHKITKRGQNVTFRCDPISEHNRLYWYRQTLGQGPEFLTYFQNEAQLEKSRLLSDRFSAERPKGSFSTLEIQRTEQGDSAMYLCASSFSGSNQPQHFGDGTRLSIL.

A few counts support this clone. V usage is TRBV9 and J usage is TRBJ1-6; D is unresolved. Germline CDR1 reads SGDLS; CDR2 reads YYNGEE. The CDR3 has 14 amino acids. The ends were cut back, 3 bases at V and 9 bases at J, with 13 bases in the middle. CDR3 DNA sequence: TGTGCCAGCAGCGCCAGTAGGTGGGGTTCACCCCTCCACTTT. Protein product: CASSASRWGSPLHF.

The V gene is TRBV9, the J gene TRBJ2-3, with 16 bases that match TRBD2. CDR1 is SGDLS, CDR2 YYNGEE, per germline. Trimming took 4 bases from V and 1 from J; bases not matched to a gene: 6. This CDR3 has 18 residues. The CDR3 loop is CASSPGTSGGAGTDTQYF. The CDR3 DNA reads TGTGCCAGCAGCCCAGGGACTAGCGGGGGGGCTGGCACAGATACGCAGTATTTT.

CDR3 residues: CASSQGPTDTQYF. CDR3 DNA sequence: TGCGCCAGCAGCCAAGGGCCCACAGATACGCAGTATTTT. The rearrangement uses TRBV4-1 and TRBJ2-3; D gene unclear. The CDR3 contains 13 residues. Germline CDR1 MGHRA, CDR2 YSYEKL. V was pared by 1 base and J by 2 bases, with 4 bases between.

This clone was seen once. A junction boundary mismatches the germline segment, possibly from a read error. This chain uses TRBV3-1 (or the pseudogene TRBV3-2) with TRBJ2-1; 10 positions match TRBD2. Germline CDR1 is LGHDT and CDR2 is YNNKEL (reference sequence). The CDR3 is made up of 17 amino acids. As DNA, the CDR3 is TGTGCCAGCAGACAAGCATCTCTAGCGGGGGAGTACAATGAGCAGTTCTTC. This gives the protein CASRQASLAGEYNEQFF.

The V and J genes are TRBV3-1 (or the pseudogene TRBV3-2) and TRBJ2-7; D gene uncertain. V shed 1 base and J shed 5 bases, with 6 bases lying between them. The CDR3 covers 12 residues. Germline V gives CDR1 LGHDT, CDR2 YNNKEL (reference sequence). The CDR3: CASSQVGDEQYF. The CDR3 DNA sequence: TGTGCCAGCAGCCAAGTTGGAGACGAGCAGTACTTC.

The rearrangement joins TRBV29-1 to TRBJ1-1; D is unresolved. Germline V gene data show CDR1 as SQVTM and CDR2 as ANQGSEA. V shed 5 bases and J shed 0 bases, with 16 bases lying between them. CDR3 length: 15 amino acids. Here the CDR3 DNA reads TGCAGCGTTTCCATAGGGCAAGCTATGAACACTGAAGCTTTCTTT. Translating it yields CSVSIGQAMNTEAFF.

J is TRBJ1-4 and V is TRBV11-2; weak D call: TRBD1 (5 bases). V lost 2 bases and J lost 0, with 10 bases in between. Germline V gene data show CDR1 as SGHAT and CDR2 as FQNNGV. This CDR3 comprises 16 residues. CDR3 sequence (DNA): TGTGCCAGCAGCTTATGGGGGACTTCAACTAATGAAAAACTGTTTTTT. Protein sequence: CASSLWGTSTNEKLFF.

J is TRBJ2-7 and V is TRBV3-1 (or the pseudogene TRBV3-2); 12 bases match TRBD2. Germline V gene sequence: CDR1 LGHDT, CDR2 YNNKEL (reference sequence). The ends lost 4 bases at V and 12 bases at J; junction bases unmatched: 7. This CDR3 is 13 amino acids long. The CDR3 DNA follows: TGTGCCAGCAGCCTCCGGACTAGCGGGGTGGCGTACTTC. Translation: CASSLRTSGVAYF.

The rearrangement links TRBV21-1 to TRBJ1-5; the table's TRBD1 call for D was not verified on the DNA. TRBV21-1 is noted as a pseudogene. The CDR3 spans 15 residues. CDR3 in DNA: TGTGCCAGCAGCAAAGAAAAGCAGGGCAATCAGCCCCAGCATTTT. It translates to CASSKEKQGNQPQHF.

This chain uses TRBV19 with TRBJ1-5; TRBD1 agrees at 7 bases. There are 16 residues in the CDR3. Trimming took 9 bases from V and 1 from J; bases not matched to a gene: 12. In germline, CDR1 is LNHDA, CDR2 SQIVND (reference sequence). DNA of the CDR3: TGTGCCAGCCAACTCCAGGGGGAAGGAAGCAATCAGCCCCAGCATTTT. The encoded protein is CASQLQGEGSNQPQHF.

The V and J genes are TRBV7-2 and TRBJ2-7; the D gene is possibly TRBD2 (6 bases). Looked up from germline, CDR1 is SGHTA and CDR2 is FQGNSA. The CDR3 runs 14 residues. V was pared by 5 bases and J by 2 bases, with 13 bases between. This chain's CDR3 is CASSGAGRTYEQYF. The CDR3 DNA reads TGTGCCAGCAGCGGGGCGGGGAGAACCTACGAGCAGTACTTC.

CDR3 sequence (DNA): TGTGCCATCAGTGAGACGGCTCATAATGAAAAACTGTTTTTT. Translation gives CAISETAHNEKLFF. The chain carries TRBV10-3 and TRBJ1-4; D gene unclear. This CDR3 has 14 amino acids. Germline V CDR1 and CDR2: ENHRY, SYGVKD. Trimming cost V 2 bases and J 4 bases, with 8 bases left between them.

This chain connects TRBV3-1 (or the pseudogene TRBV3-2) to TRBJ2-2, with D possibly being TRBD2 (6 bases). This CDR3 has 14 amino acids. V was trimmed by 3 bases and J by 8 bases, leaving 13 bases between them. Germline CDR1 is LGHDT and CDR2 is YNNKEL (reference sequence). This CDR3 reads CASSQVGLPGELFF. CDR3 sequence (DNA): TGTGCCAGCAGCCAGGTGGGACTTCCTGGGGAGCTGTTTTTT.

The V and J genes are TRBV2 and TRBJ1-1, with D maybe TRBD1 (6 bases). The CDR3 length is 13 residues. The germline CDR1 and CDR2 sequences are SNHLY and FYNNEI. Trimming took 5 bases from V and 0 from J, leaving 7 bases between them. Written as DNA, the CDR3 is TGTGCCAGCAGTCAGGGGATGAACACTGAAGCTTTCTTT. Translating it yields CASSQGMNTEAFF.

V is TRBV28 and J is TRBJ2-1; no clear D. This CDR3 is built from 11 residues. Germline V gene lookup returns CDR1 MDHEN and CDR2 SYDVKM. The V end lost 7 bases, the J end lost 8 bases, and 9 bases lay between the germline ends. This CDR3 is CASTTRDEQFF. DNA of the CDR3: TGTGCCAGCACCACAAGGGATGAGCAGTTCTTC.

V usage is TRBV24-1 and J usage is TRBJ2-1; D ambiguous. From germline, CDR1 is KGHDR and CDR2 SFDVKD. The CDR3 is made up of 16 amino acids. V was cut by 0 bases and J by 0 bases, with 8 bases left in between. As DNA, the CDR3 is TGTGCCACCAGTGATTTGCCAACCCGCTCCTACAATGAGCAGTTCTTC. This encodes CATSDLPTRSYNEQFF.

The chain employs TRBV6-5 and TRBJ1-1, with 9 positions matching TRBD1. J was trimmed by 12 bases and V by 7 bases; bases with no gene match: 9. The CDR3 runs 12 residues. Per the germline V gene, CDR1 is MNHEY and CDR2 is SVGAGI. The chain's CDR3 is CASISGQGGSFF. Here the CDR3 DNA reads TGTGCCAGCATCTCGGGACAGGGCGGATCTTTCTTT.

This clone came up once. Other DNA sequences in this specimen translate into the identical CDR3. V usage is TRBV12-3 or TRBV12-4 and J usage is TRBJ1-1; no firm D call. Trimming shortened V by 2 bases and J by 5 bases, and 9 bases separated the two germline ends. This CDR3 spans 13 amino acids. The DNA of the CDR3 is TGTGCCAGCAGTTTATCGGGTGGGACTGAAGCTTTCTTT. It specifies CASSLSGGTEAFF.